The 22 T cell receptor beta chains below were found in one sample sequenced in a study of T cells in Graves' hyperthyroidism and ophthalmopathy. The source material, RNA transcripts, was used to amplify TCR beta CDR3 regions. The HTBI primer set was used in a first-round RT-PCR of the TCR CDR3. TCRdb ran MiXCR on the multiplex PCR reads and lists one entry per CDR3 protein. The table shows around 800,000 distinct CDR3 sequences, with roughly 40% occurring only once. The sequencing sample was made of blood. All receptors derive from a man younger than 35 with Graves' hyperthyroidism.

V is TRBV5-6 and J is TRBJ1-5, with D possibly matching TRBD1 (5 bases). Trimming left V 4 bases short and J 5 bases short, with 16 bases between. The CDR3 covers 15 residues. Germline V gene sequence: CDR1 SGHDT, CDR2 YYEEEE. CDR3 loop: CASSQEGRGDQPQHF. CDR3 nucleotide sequence: TGTGCCAGCAGCCAAGAGGGGAGGGGCGATCAGCCCCAGCATTTT.

The chain joins TRBV4-1 to TRBJ2-5; 10 nucleotides agree with TRBD1. This CDR3 is 16 amino acids long. The V segment lost 4 bases and the J segment 2 bases; nucleotides outside the gene matches: 7. Germline assignment: CDR1 MGHRA and CDR2 YSYEKL. CDR3 protein: CASSRDRGRSQETQYF. CDR3 DNA: TGCGCCAGCAGCCGAGACAGGGGGCGATCTCAAGAGACCCAGTACTTC.

V is TRBV7-9 and J is TRBJ1-1; 8 nucleotides line up with TRBD1. This CDR3 spans 15 amino acids. J gave up 4 bases and V 3 bases, and 7 bases lay outside the gene matches. Germline V gene data show CDR1 as SEHNR and CDR2 as FQNEAQ (reference sequence). The CDR3 here is CASSFGQGVGTEAFF. CDR3 sequence (DNA): TGTGCCAGCAGCTTCGGACAGGGTGTTGGCACTGAAGCTTTCTTT. The entire variable domain, with the rest obtained from reference TRBV7-9 and TRBJ1-1, is as follows: DTGVSQNPRHKITKRGQNVTFRCDPISEHNRLYWYRQTLGQGPEFLTYFQNEAQLEKSRLLSDRFSAERPKGSFSTLEIQRTEQGDSAMYLCASSFGQGVGTEAFFGQGTRLTVV.

This clonotype was observed at least ten times. The chain couples TRBV7-2 to TRBJ2-5; 7 bases agree with TRBD1. The CDR3 covers 13 residues. V lost 5 bases and J lost 5; bases outside the gene matches: 5. CDR1 and CDR2 (germline): SGHTA, FQGNSA. The CDR3 coding sequence is TGTGCCAGCAGCGAGAGGGGGCGTGAGACCCAGTACTTC. Translated: CASSERGRETQYF. The entire variable domain, with the rest obtained from reference TRBV7-2 and TRBJ2-5, is as follows: GAGVSQSPSNKVTEKGKDVELRCDPISGHTALYWYRQSLGQGLEFLIYFQGNSAPDKSGLPSDRFSAERTGGSVSTLTIQRTQQEDSAVYLCASSERGRETQYFGPGTRLLVL.

The V call is TRBV2, the J call TRBJ1-4, with TRBD1 identical over 9 bases. V trimming: 6 bases; J trimming: 9 bases; junction bases outside the gene matches: 11. Germline V lookup: CDR1 SNHLY, CDR2 FYNNEI. The CDR3 extends over 15 amino acids. This chain's CDR3 is CASSPDGTGKKKLFF. The CDR3 DNA sequence: TGTGCCAGCAGCCCTGACGGGACAGGGAAAAAAAAACTGTTTTTT.

This chain uses TRBV20-1 with TRBJ2-7; 9 bases map to TRBD2. The germline gives CDR1 DFQATT, CDR2 SNEGSKA (reference sequence). This CDR3 is 14 amino acids long. V dropped 5 bases and J dropped 0; count of bases not matched to a gene: 5. This CDR3 is CSAAASGTSYEQYF. As DNA, the CDR3 is TGCAGTGCTGCCGCTAGCGGGACCTCCTACGAGCAGTACTTC.

This rearrangement joins TRBV7-6 to TRBJ1-4, with 7 bases lining up with TRBD1. Germline trimming cut 1 base from V and 11 bases from J; bases unmatched to any gene: 7. The germline V gene has CDR1 SGHVS and CDR2 FNYEAQ. The CDR3 is 14 residues long. The CDR3 DNA is TGTGCCAGCAGCTTAGAGCAGGGGGATGGGAAACTGTTTTTT. Protein sequence: CASSLEQGDGKLFF.

This clonotype was observed many times. The chain employs TRBV29-1 and TRBJ2-2; D tentatively fits TRBD1 or TRBD2 (5 bases each). This CDR3 spans 13 amino acids. The germline gives CDR1 SQVTM, CDR2 ANQGSEA. The germline V and J ends were trimmed by 4 bases and 4 bases, with 10 bases remaining between them. The CDR3 DNA reads as TGCAGCGTTGTGAGAGGGGTCACCGGGGAGCTGTTTTTT. It is translated as CSVVRGVTGELFF.

This chain uses TRBV7-2 with TRBJ2-7; possibly TRBD2 for D (7 bases). CDR1 and CDR2 (germline): SGHTA, FQGNSA. The CDR3 sequence is 14 residues long. Trimming cost V 3 bases and J 5 bases, with 14 bases left between them. Here the CDR3 reads CASSLGGRMDEQYF. The CDR3 DNA follows: TGTGCCAGCAGCTTGGGGGGGCGGATGGACGAGCAGTACTTC.

In its sample, this clonotype was seen many times. The J gene is TRBJ2-2, the V gene TRBV7-9; no definite D call. V gave up 0 bases and J gave up 9 bases, with 5 bases separating them. From germline, CDR1 is SEHNR and CDR2 FQNEAQ (reference sequence). This CDR3 contains 12 residues. CDR3 bases: TGTGCCAGCAGCTTAGCGCAAAGGGAGCTGTTTTTT. The encoded protein is CASSLAQRELFF.

Comment on this clonotype: A much larger clone lies one base from this, so it may be a read error. This chain joins TRBV6-4 and TRBJ1-4, with D uncertain. This CDR3 is built from 16 residues. Looked up from germline, CDR1 is MRHNA and CDR2 is SNTAGT. Trimming cost V 5 bases and J 5 bases, with 18 bases left between them. The CDR3 DNA reads as TGTGCCAGCAGTCCTCCGGTCTGGACGCAAAATGAAAAACTGTTTTTT. It translates to CASSPPVWTQNEKLFF.

The chain employs TRBV11-3 and TRBJ1-1, with D tentatively TRBD1 (6 bases). Looked up from germline, CDR1 is SGHNT and CDR2 is YENEEA. This CDR3 region has 11 residues. Trimming removed 10 bases from V and 4 bases from J, with 10 bases in between. CDR3 coding DNA: TGTGCCACCACAGGGACCACTGAAGCTTTCTTT. Translation: CATTGTTEAFF. The whole variable domain, filled in from reference TRBV11-3 and TRBJ1-1, reads EAGVVQSPRYKIIEKKQPVAFWCNPISGHNTLYWYLQNLGQGPELLIRYENEEAVDDSQLPKDRFSAERLKGVDSTLKIQPAELGDSAVYLCATTGTTEAFFGQGTRLTVV.

This CDR3 is CSVPGHTF. CDR3 nucleotide sequence: TGCAGCGTTCCAGGCCACACCTTC. This chain joins TRBV29-1 and TRBJ1-2; D gene uncertain. Trimming pared 5 bases from V and 12 bases from J, leaving 7 bases between. From germline, CDR1 is SQVTM and CDR2 ANQGSEA. This CDR3 comprises 8 residues.

This sequence joins TRBV9 and TRBJ2-5, with TRBD2 matching 10 bases. The CDR3 consists of 14 residues. CDR1 is SGDLS and CDR2 is YYNGEE in the germline V gene. The V and J ends lost 3 bases and 4 bases, in that order; junction bases with no gene match: 3. The CDR3 region is CASSGGTSVETQYF. CDR3 DNA: TGTGCCAGCAGCGGCGGGACTAGCGTAGAGACCCAGTACTTC.

This clonotype was counted a few times. The chain has TRBV5-6 and TRBJ2-7; D might be TRBD1 (6 bases). Germline V gene data show CDR1 as SGHDT and CDR2 as YYEEEE. The CDR3 is 15 amino acids. V was shortened by 4 bases and J by 3 bases, with 17 bases between the two germline ends. The CDR3 region has the DNA TGTGCCAGCAGCGAGGAAGACAGGCCGATCTACGAGCAGTACTTC. This codes for CASSEEDRPIYEQYF.

The chain carries TRBV5-4 and TRBJ2-3; D remains ambiguous. Germline V gene data show CDR1 as SGHNT and CDR2 as YYREEE (reference sequence). V lost 0 bases and J lost 4, with 9 bases in between. The CDR3 covers 14 residues. The CDR3 nucleotides are TGTGCCAGCAGCTTGGAGAGGCCCCCAGATACGCAGTATTTT. This sequence encodes CASSLERPPDTQYF.

This clonotype was recorded many times. This chain joins TRBV7-3 and TRBJ1-1, with D unresolved. Germline V lookup: CDR1 SGHTA, CDR2 FQGTGA. V dropped 2 bases and J dropped 3 bases, with 7 bases sitting between them. The CDR3 loop spans 13 amino acids. CDR3 protein: CASSLSPDTEAFF. The CDR3 DNA reads as TGTGCCAGCAGCTTATCCCCGGACACTGAAGCTTTCTTT. Supplemented by reference TRBV7-3 and TRBJ1-1, the full variable domain reads GAGVSQTPSNKVTEKGKYVELRCDPISGHTALYWYRQSLGQGPEFLIYFQGTGAADDSGLPNDRFFAVRPEGSVSTLKIQRTERGDSAVYLCASSLSPDTEAFFGQGTRLTVV.

A few counts support this clonotype. The chain employs TRBV6-5 and TRBJ2-7; D may be TRBD1 or TRBD2 (5 bases each). The V end lost 0 bases, the J end lost 3 bases, and 15 bases lay between the germline ends. From germline, CDR1 is MNHEY and CDR2 SVGAGI. The length of the CDR3 is 16 residues. CDR3 coding DNA: TGTGCCAGCAGTTACTCGATGGGCCAGGGAGACTACGAGCAGTACTTC. This translates into CASSYSMGQGDYEQYF.

This clonotype was counted a few times. The V and J genes are TRBV20-1 and TRBJ2-5; 8 bases fit TRBD2. The CDR3 covers 14 residues. Germline V gene lookup returns CDR1 DFQATT and CDR2 SNEGSKA (reference sequence). Trimming cost V 5 bases and J 5 bases; bases outside gene matches: 10. This CDR3 is CSACSGEEIETQYF. CDR3 nucleotide sequence: TGCAGTGCTTGTAGCGGGGAGGAGATCGAGACCCAGTACTTC.

This clonotype was counted between two and nine times. The chain employs TRBV6-6 and TRBJ1-5, with a tentative D call TRBD1 (6 bases). V was clipped by 8 bases and J by 8 bases, with 13 bases between them. There are 12 residues in the CDR3. Per germline, CDR1 MNHNY and CDR2 SVGAGI (reference sequence). This CDR3 reads CASSWGAKPQHF. As DNA, the CDR3 is TGTGCCAGCTCGTGGGGGGCCAAGCCCCAGCATTTT.

This chain joins TRBV7-6 and TRBJ2-5; 7 nucleotides match TRBD2. V dropped 1 base and J dropped 5; count of bases not matched to a gene: 16. Germline CDR1 SGHVS, CDR2 FNYEAQ. CDR3 length: 18 residues. The CDR3 sequence is CASSLDSPSAGVGETQYF. The DNA for the CDR3 is TGTGCCAGCAGCTTAGACTCCCCCAGCGCGGGGGTAGGGGAGACCCAGTACTTC.

The table lists this clonotype with a few counts. At one of its ends the junction is not consistent with the germline gene, which may arise from a read error. The chain recombines TRBV7-8 with TRBJ1-5, with D possibly matching TRBD1 (6 bases). From germline, CDR1 is SGHVS and CDR2 FQNEAQ. The CDR3 spans 17 residues. Written as DNA, the CDR3 is TGCGCCAGCAGCCAAGAAGGGGGACGGGGGAAACATCAGCCCCAGCATTTT. Protein: CASSQEGGRGKHQPQHF.